A single sample is the source of the 14 T cell receptor beta chains below, sequenced in a study of shared clonotypes between healthy human individuals. As defined, naive CD8 cells were CD45RO-negative and positively selected for CCR7, with terminally differentiated effector memory CD45RA+ cells excluded. Profiled with immunoSEQ multiplex PCR; TCRdb holds only in-frame clones, not every one. The table records around 650,000 clones, approximately 96% of them present only once. Source material: naive CD8+ T cells sorted from blood. Receptors were obtained from a woman in her twenties or thirties in good health.

The CDR3, as DNA: TGTGCCAGCAGCCCGGAGCGGGATCACTCCTACGAGCAGTACTTC. This gives the protein CASSPERDHSYEQYF. The chain links TRBV11-2 to TRBJ2-7, with 7 bases aligning to TRBD2. The V segment lost 5 bases and the J segment 0 bases; nucleotides outside the gene matches: 7. The V gene's germline CDR1 is SGHAT and CDR2 FQNNGV. The CDR3 extends over 15 amino acids.

Regarding this clone: At the DNA level, this CDR3 is encoded by other sequences in the same sample as well. Here the CDR3 reads CASSIDQEETQYF. The CDR3 DNA reads TGTGCCAGTAGTATAGACCAGGAAGAGACCCAGTACTTC. V gene TRBV19 combines with J gene TRBJ2-5; no firm D call. V was shortened by 0 bases and J by 3 bases, with 5 bases between the two germline ends. This CDR3 is built from 13 residues. Per germline, CDR1 LNHDA and CDR2 SQIVND (reference sequence).

This chain links TRBV9 with TRBJ2-7; D is uncertain. V was shortened by 2 bases and J by 3 bases, with 6 bases between the two germline ends. CDR1 SGDLS and CDR2 YYNGEE come from the germline V gene. CDR3 size: 12 residues. The CDR3 loop reads CASSVHDYEQYF. The CDR3, as DNA: TGTGCCAGCAGCGTCCATGACTACGAGCAGTACTTC. Drawing the rest from reference TRBV9 and TRBJ2-7, the complete variable domain is DSGVTQTPKHLITATGQRVTLRCSPRSGDLSVYWYQQSLDQGLQFLIQYYNGEERAKGNILERFSAQQFPDLHSELNLSSLELGDSALYFCASSVHDYEQYFGPGTRLTVT.

V usage is TRBV27 and J usage is TRBJ2-2; TRBD1 is a possible D gene (6 bases). This CDR3 is 15 amino acids long. Deletions cut 4 bases from V and 2 bases from J, with 11 bases between. Per germline, CDR1 MNHEY and CDR2 SMNVEV (reference sequence). The DNA for the CDR3 is TGTGCCAGCAGTTCTGGGACACGAAACACCGGGGAGCTGTTTTTT. It yields the protein CASSSGTRNTGELFF.

The chain combines TRBV13 with TRBJ2-1; 9 nucleotides align to TRBD1. This CDR3 contains 13 residues. CDR1 PRHDT and CDR2 FYEKMQ come from the germline V gene (reference sequence). Unmatched junction bases numbered 3, after V lost 4 bases and J lost 8 bases. CDR3 DNA sequence: TGTGCCAGCAGCTCGGACAGGGGTGATGAGCAGTTCTTC. This encodes CASSSDRGDEQFF.

The chain employs TRBV21-1 and TRBJ1-1. TRBV21-1 is shown as a pseudogene. The CDR3 length is 15 residues. CDR3 sequence reads: CASSIVLQENTEAFF. The CDR3 DNA is TGTGCCAGCAGCATCGTTCTCCAAGAGAACACTGAAGCTTTCTTT.

The table lists this clone with a count of one. The chain combines TRBV7-9 with TRBJ2-5; 7 bases are shared with TRBD2. Germline V gene sequence: CDR1 SEHNR, CDR2 FQNEAQ (reference sequence). V lost 8 bases and J lost 2; bases outside the gene matches: 5. The CDR3 runs to 13 residues. The CDR3 bases are TGTGCCAGCCAAAACGGGGGGCAAGAGACCCAGTACTTC. This gives the protein CASQNGGQETQYF.

This clone appeared a single time. CDR3 nucleotide sequence: TGTGCCAGCAGCTTAGATGTGTTTAGGGAAGAGGCTTTCTTT. Its translation is CASSLDVFREEAFF. J is TRBJ1-1 and V is TRBV11-1; D is undetermined. Deletions cut 1 base from V and 11 bases from J, with 17 bases between. Germline CDR1 is SGHAT and CDR2 is FQDESV (reference sequence). This CDR3 comprises 14 residues.

The chain carries TRBV5-6 and TRBJ1-2, with 8 bases fitting TRBD1. Germline assignment: CDR1 SGHDT and CDR2 YYEEEE. The CDR3 is 13 residues long. V was clipped by 5 bases and J by 3 bases; unmatched bases: 3. CDR3 sequence reads: CASRKTGDYGYTF. Here the CDR3 DNA reads TGTGCCAGCAGGAAGACAGGGGACTATGGCTACACCTTC.

The chain has TRBV6-1 and TRBJ1-3; no definite D call. This CDR3 has 15 residues. The V end was cut by 2 bases, the J end by 2 bases, with 10 bases between. CDR1 and CDR2 (germline): MNHNS, SASEGT. The CDR3 region has the DNA TGTGCCAGCAGTGAAAGAGGCAGCGCTGGAAACACCATATATTTT. Encoded protein: CASSERGSAGNTIYF.

V usage is TRBV2 and J usage is TRBJ1-5, with D possibly TRBD1 on 6 matching bases. The CDR3 contains 15 residues. From germline, CDR1 is SNHLY and CDR2 FYNNEI. V was cut by 3 bases and J by 5 bases, with 14 bases left in between. The CDR3, as DNA: TGTGCCAGCAGTGACGGGACACAATACGATCAGCCCCAGCATTTT. Translated: CASSDGTQYDQPQHF. Based on the CDR3 plus reference TRBV2 and TRBJ1-5, the full variable domain is EPEVTQTPSHQVTQMGQEVILRCVPISNHLYFYWYRQILGQKVEFLVSFYNNEISEKSEIFDDQFSVERPDGSNFTLKIRSTKLEDSAMYFCASSDGTQYDQPQHFGDGTRLSIL.

The chain uses TRBV27 and TRBJ2-4; D is perhaps TRBD1 (5 bases). Germline CDR1 and CDR2: MNHEY and SMNVEV (reference sequence). The V end lost 3 bases, the J end lost 6 bases, and 12 bases lay between the germline ends. This CDR3 region has 14 residues. The CDR3 spells CASSLAGSLNIQYF. As DNA, the CDR3 is TGTGCCAGCAGTTTGGCAGGGTCCCTAAACATTCAGTACTTC.

V and J are TRBV29-1 and TRBJ2-1; D is unresolved. The germline V gene has CDR1 SQVTM and CDR2 ANQGSEA. Trimming took off 4 bases at V and 2 bases at J, with 9 bases between the two ends. The CDR3 is 13 amino acids. CDR3 residues: CSVGGLAYNEQFF. CDR3 DNA sequence: TGCAGCGTTGGAGGTTTAGCCTACAATGAGCAGTTCTTC.

The rearrangement links TRBV7-2 to TRBJ2-3; 10 bases agree with TRBD1. CDR3 size: 15 residues. Germline V gene data show CDR1 as SGHTA and CDR2 as FQGNSA. After removal of 5 bases from V and 1 base from J, the junction contained 3 bases not matched to a gene. The CDR3 nucleotides are TGTGCCAGCAGCGCCGACAGGGGGCGCACAGATACGCAGTATTTT. It encodes CASSADRGRTDTQYF.